This passage covers 26 T cell receptor beta chains from one sample sequenced in a study of blood T cell repertoires in COVID-19. The repertoire was sequenced with immunoSEQ multiplex PCR; TCRdb's copy has only in-frame clones and lacks some. The sample lists approximately 150,000 clones; roughly 91% were seen once. The sequencing input was peripheral blood. These receptor sequences come from a man in his late teens or twenties with COVID-19, enrolled during active disease.

The chain uses TRBV3-1 (or the pseudogene TRBV3-2) and TRBJ2-7, with D hard to call. Trimming removed 0 bases at V and 0 bases at J, with 21 bases between. Germline V gene sequence: CDR1 LGHDT, CDR2 YNNKEL (reference sequence). The CDR3 extends over 19 amino acids. In nucleotides, the CDR3 is TGTGCCAGCAGCCAAGATTCTAGGCAGCTTCATAGGAGCTCCTACGAGCAGTACTTC. Translated, it gives CASSQDSRQLHRSSYEQYF.

The V call is TRBV6-6, the J call TRBJ2-3; weak D call: TRBD1 (6 bases). V dropped 6 bases and J dropped 2 bases, with 27 bases sitting between them. CDR3 length: 19 residues. CDR1 is MNHNY and CDR2 is SVGAGI in the germline V gene (reference sequence). CDR3 amino acids: CASSRLTGIMLPDTDTQYF. Here the CDR3 DNA reads TGTGCCAGCAGCCGACTTACAGGGATCATGCTCCCCGACACAGATACGCAGTATTTT.

The gene calls are TRBV27 and TRBJ2-5, with 7 bases fitting TRBD1. The germline V gene encodes CDR1 MNHEY and CDR2 SMNVEV (reference sequence). The CDR3 covers 15 residues. Trimming cost V 4 bases and J 6 bases; bases outside gene matches: 11. The CDR3 sequence: CASSSAGTAGKTQYF. The CDR3 DNA is TGTGCCAGCAGTTCCGCCGGGACAGCCGGGAAGACCCAGTACTTC.

This sequence joins TRBV6-4 and TRBJ2-3; D remains ambiguous. Germline V gives CDR1 MRHNA, CDR2 SNTAGT. The V end lost 10 bases, the J end lost 0 bases, and 14 bases lay between the germline ends. The CDR3 consists of 14 residues. Here the CDR3 reads CANRHYPSTDTQYF. In DNA form, the CDR3 reads TGTGCCAACCGACATTATCCTAGCACAGATACGCAGTATTTT.

The genes are TRBV29-1 and TRBJ2-2, with 7 bases lining up with TRBD2. The CDR3 runs to 13 residues. V trimming: 4 bases; J trimming: 2 bases; junction bases outside the gene matches: 1. Germline CDR1 is SQVTM and CDR2 is ANQGSEA. In DNA form, the CDR3 reads TGCAGCGTTGCTAGCGGCAACACCGGGGAGCTGTTTTTT. Translating gives CSVASGNTGELFF.

The chain couples TRBV6-5 to TRBJ2-5, with 10 bases fitting TRBD1. Germline CDR1 reads MNHEY; CDR2 reads SVGAGI. The CDR3 loop spans 15 amino acids. J lost 5 bases, V lost 0 bases, and 3 bases had no gene match. CDR3 in amino acids: CASSYSTGGRETQYF. CDR3 nucleotides: TGTGCCAGCAGTTACTCGACAGGGGGCAGGGAGACCCAGTACTTC.

The J gene is TRBJ1-2, the V gene TRBV7-9, with a weak D call TRBD1 (6 bases). V lost 2 bases to trimming and J lost 7 bases, with 20 bases between them. Germline V gene data show CDR1 as SEHNR and CDR2 as FQNEAQ (reference sequence). CDR3 length equals 16 residues. CDR3 sequence reads: CASSLQNTGPRGGYTF. For the CDR3, the DNA is TGTGCCAGCAGCTTACAAAACACAGGTCCCAGGGGTGGCTACACCTTC.

The V call is TRBV2, the J call TRBJ1-3; D possibly corresponds to TRBD1 (5 bases). Germline V lookup: CDR1 SNHLY, CDR2 FYNNEI. The CDR3 spans 15 residues. V was shortened by 4 bases and J by 4 bases, with 14 bases between the two germline ends. Here the CDR3 DNA reads TGTGCCAGCAGTGGATCGGGGGTTGGAGGAAACACCATATATTTT. It is translated as CASSGSGVGGNTIYF.

V usage is TRBV29-1 and J usage is TRBJ1-2; tentatively, D is TRBD1 (6 bases). Germline V lookup: CDR1 SQVTM, CDR2 ANQGSEA. The V end was cut by 5 bases, the J end by 4 bases, with 17 bases between. The CDR3 totals 14 residues. The CDR3 DNA reads as TGCAGCGTTAAGGGGGGGGAGAGAGGCTATGGCTACACCTTC. This translates into CSVKGGERGYGYTF. Looking up the rest from reference TRBV29-1 and TRBJ1-2 gives the full variable domain: SAVISQKPSRDICQRGTSLTIQCQVDSQVTMMFWYRQQPGQSLTLIATANQGSEATYESGFVIDKFPISRPNLTFSTLTVSNMSPEDSSIYLCSVKGGERGYGYTFGSGTRLTVV.

The V call is TRBV9, the J call TRBJ2-1, with 13 bases identical to TRBD2. The CDR3 runs to 18 residues. The germline CDR1 and CDR2 sequences are SGDLS and YYNGEE. J was trimmed by 1 base and V by 7 bases; bases with no gene match: 11. Written as DNA, the CDR3 is TGTGCCAGCCCAGTAGGGACTAGCGGGAAGGAATCCTACAATGAGCAGTTCTTC. Protein sequence: CASPVGTSGKESYNEQFF.

The chain has TRBV6-5 and TRBJ2-7; TRBD1 matches at 8 bases. This CDR3 region has 15 residues. Trimming removed 0 bases from V and 6 bases from J; junction bases left unmatched: 7. In germline, CDR1 is MNHEY, CDR2 SVGAGI. As DNA, the CDR3 is TGTGCCAGCAGTTACTCGGGCAGGGGGCGCTTCGAGCAGTACTTC. Its protein is CASSYSGRGRFEQYF.

This clone was counted a few times. The rearrangement uses TRBV30 and TRBJ2-7; TRBD1 might be the D (6 bases). Germline V gives CDR1 GTSNPN, CDR2 SVGIG (reference sequence). This CDR3 contains 14 residues. Trimming took off 7 bases at V and 2 bases at J, with 18 bases between the two ends. CDR3 DNA sequence: TGTGCCTTACAGGGTTTGGCGTTCACCTACGAGCAGTACTTC. Translation gives CALQGLAFTYEQYF.

To note about this clone: Relative to the germline gene, one junction end is altered; a read error may explain this. J is TRBJ1-4 and V is TRBV7-2, with TRBD1 matching 8 bases. The CDR3 is made up of 14 amino acids. Germline V gene lookup returns CDR1 SGHTA and CDR2 FQGNSA. The CDR3 here is CASSQTGANEKLLF. The CDR3 coding sequence is TGTGCCAGCAGCCAGACAGGGGCCAATGAAAAACTGCTTTTT. Using reference TRBV7-2 and TRBJ1-4 for the parts outside the CDR3, the full variable domain is GAGVSQSPSNKVTEKGKDVELRCDPISGHTALYWYRQSLGQGLEFLIYFQGNSAPDKSGLPSDRFSAERTGGSVSTLTIQRTQQEDSAVYLCASSQTGANEKLLFGSGTQLSVL.

V gene TRBV4-2 combines with J gene TRBJ1-2; possible D gene TRBD1, 5 bases. The CDR3 totals 14 residues. Germline V lookup: CDR1 LGHNA, CDR2 YNFKEQ. Trimming cost V 3 bases and J 7 bases, with 15 bases left between them. This chain's CDR3 is CASSQVEGARGYTF. DNA of the CDR3: TGTGCCAGCAGCCAGGTCGAAGGGGCTCGTGGCTACACCTTC.

The rearrangement joins TRBV10-1 to TRBJ2-7; 9 bases are shared with TRBD2. The CDR3 sequence is 10 residues long. In germline, CDR1 is WNHNN, CDR2 SYGVQD (reference sequence). With 6 bases clipped from V and 12 bases from J, the junction kept 3 bases outside the gene matches. CDR3 protein: CASRMTSGYF. CDR3 bases: TGCGCCAGCAGGATGACTAGCGGGTACTTC.

This clone came up once. V usage is TRBV25-1 and J usage is TRBJ2-5, with 7 bases fitting TRBD2. The germline V gene has CDR1 MGHDK and CDR2 SYGVNS. The CDR3 totals 15 residues. The V segment lost 11 bases and the J segment 3 bases; nucleotides outside the gene matches: 15. The CDR3 region has the DNA TGTGCCGCTAAAAAGACCCCTCTAGCGGAAGAGACCCAGTACTTC. Protein product: CAAKKTPLAEETQYF. Variable domain in full (rest from reference TRBV25-1 and TRBJ2-5): EADIYQTPRYLVIGTGKKITLECSQTMGHDKMYWYQQDPGMELHLIHYSYGVNSTEKGDLSSESTVSRIRTEHFPLTLESARPSHTSQYLCAAKKTPLAEETQYFGPGTRLLVL.

Worth noting for this clone: A junction boundary mismatches the germline segment, possibly from a read error. CDR3 sequence: CASSGPTGSAEKLLF. The CDR3 DNA is TGTGCCAGCAGTGGGCCGACAGGGTCTGCTGAAAAACTGCTTTTT. The chain is built from TRBV2 and TRBJ1-4, with 7 bases fitting TRBD1. The length of the CDR3 is 15 residues. Germline V gene lookup returns CDR1 SNHLY and CDR2 FYNNEI.

V and J are TRBV4-3 and TRBJ2-7; perhaps TRBD2 as D (5 bases). Germline CDR1 is LGHNA and CDR2 is YSLEER. The CDR3 loop spans 15 amino acids. The V and J ends lost 0 bases and 0 bases respectively, with 9 bases between them. In DNA form, the CDR3 reads TGCGCCAGCAGCCAAGATGGACGGGGCTCCTACGAGCAGTACTTC. The encoded protein is CASSQDGRGSYEQYF.

This clone has a single count. This sequence joins TRBV19 and TRBJ1-5; D may be TRBD1 (5 bases). V was cut by 2 bases and J by 7 bases, with 15 bases left in between. The CDR3 has 15 amino acids. Germline V gene data show CDR1 as LNHDA and CDR2 as SQIVND (reference sequence). The chain's CDR3 is CASSISRGSRQPQHF. CDR3 DNA: TGTGCCAGTAGTATATCCCGGGGGTCTCGACAGCCCCAGCATTTT. The full variable domain, with the rest looked up from reference TRBV19 and TRBJ1-5, is DGGITQSPKYLFRKEGQNVTLSCEQNLNHDAMYWYRQDPGQGLRLIYYSQIVNDFQKGDIAEGYSVSREKKESFPLTVTSAQKNPTAFYLCASSISRGSRQPQHFGDGTRLSIL.

This clone was picked up one time. The V call is TRBV11-2, the J call TRBJ2-7; D is unresolved. The CDR3 runs 15 residues. Looked up from germline, CDR1 is SGHAT and CDR2 is FQNNGV. The V gene lost 0 bases and the J gene lost 1 base, with 10 bases spanning the gap. The CDR3 DNA reads as TGTGCCAGCAGCTTAGAGGCAAGCGCTTCCTACGAGCAGTACTTC. Its translation: CASSLEASASYEQYF.

The chain is built from TRBV27 and TRBJ2-1, with TRBD2 identical over 9 bases. Germline V gene lookup returns CDR1 MNHEY and CDR2 SMNVEV (reference sequence). The CDR3 is 14 amino acids. J was trimmed by 4 bases and V by 5 bases; bases with no gene match: 3. CDR3: CASSPTSGYNEQFF. In DNA, the CDR3 is TGTGCCAGCAGTCCGACTAGCGGATACAATGAGCAGTTCTTC.

There are a few counts of this clone. The chain is built from TRBV5-4 and TRBJ2-7, with 9 positions matching TRBD2. J lost 3 bases, V lost 0 bases, and 4 bases had no gene match. CDR1 is SGHNT and CDR2 is YYREEE in the germline V gene (reference sequence). The CDR3 is 15 residues long. CDR3 nucleotide sequence: TGTGCCAGCAGCTTGGGACTAGCGGACATCTACGAGCAGTACTTC. Translating it yields CASSLGLADIYEQYF.

The chain links TRBV11-2 to TRBJ2-1; D is uncertain. V lost 3 bases and J lost 10, with 19 bases in between. Germline loops: CDR1 SGHAT, CDR2 FQNNGV. CDR3 size: 15 residues. CDR3 nucleotide sequence: TGTGCCAGCAGCTTGATCCGCGGTGAAACCGGCGAGCAGTTCTTC. It specifies CASSLIRGETGEQFF.

The V call is TRBV28, the J call TRBJ1-1; TRBD1 aligns across 9 bases. The trim removed 5 bases at V and 5 bases at J, leaving 12 bases unmatched. The CDR3 consists of 16 residues. Germline CDR1 reads MDHEN; CDR2 reads SYDVKM. The CDR3 here is CASSPQNRGLGTEAFF. The CDR3, as DNA: TGTGCCAGCAGTCCACAAAACAGGGGGCTGGGTACTGAAGCTTTCTTT.

V and J are TRBV19 and TRBJ2-7; the D gene is possibly TRBD1 (5 bases). Germline loops: CDR1 LNHDA, CDR2 SQIVND (reference sequence). This CDR3 has 14 residues. Deletions cut 3 bases from V and 3 bases from J, with 12 bases between. The CDR3 is CASSMGLIGYEQYF. In DNA form, the CDR3 reads TGTGCCAGTAGTATGGGGCTGATCGGCTACGAGCAGTACTTC.

The chain joins TRBV28 to TRBJ2-7; a weak D match, TRBD2 (6 bases). Germline V gives CDR1 MDHEN, CDR2 SYDVKM. The CDR3 is made up of 16 amino acids. V lost 5 bases and J 2 bases, leaving 19 bases between the germline ends. The CDR3, as DNA: TGTGCCAGCAGTCCCTTACGGCGGGACGGGACCTACGAGCAGTACTTC. Residues: CASSPLRRDGTYEQYF.